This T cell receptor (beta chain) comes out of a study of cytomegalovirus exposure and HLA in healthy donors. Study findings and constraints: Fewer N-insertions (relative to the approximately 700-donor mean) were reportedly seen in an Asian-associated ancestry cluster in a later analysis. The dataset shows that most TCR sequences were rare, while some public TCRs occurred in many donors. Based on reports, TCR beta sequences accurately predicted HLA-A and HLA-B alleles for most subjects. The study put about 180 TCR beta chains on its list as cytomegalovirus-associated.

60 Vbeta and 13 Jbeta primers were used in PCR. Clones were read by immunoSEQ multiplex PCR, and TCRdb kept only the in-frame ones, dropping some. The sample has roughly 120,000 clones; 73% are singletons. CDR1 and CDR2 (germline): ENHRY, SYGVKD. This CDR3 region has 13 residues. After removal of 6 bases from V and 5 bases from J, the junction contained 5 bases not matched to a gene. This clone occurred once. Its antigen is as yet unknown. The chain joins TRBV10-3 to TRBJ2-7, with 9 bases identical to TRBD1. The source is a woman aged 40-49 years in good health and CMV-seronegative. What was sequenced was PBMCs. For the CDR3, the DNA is TGTGCCATCAGCACCGGGACAGGGAACGAGCAGTACTTC. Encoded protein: CAISTGTGNEQYF.